This TCR beta chain was identified in a study of immune evolution from preneoplasia to lung adenocarcinoma. This clone has only a few counts. The protocol was immunoSEQ multiplex PCR, while the TCRdb copy is restricted to in-frame clones and leaves out a portion. The sample gives 7,700 or so clones, around 82% of which show up once; around 7.2% is in the top ten. The length of the CDR3 is 12 residues. Trimming stripped 7 bases from V and 2 bases from J, with 8 bases between. Per germline, CDR1 MDHEN and CDR2 SYDVKM. The V gene is TRBV28, the J gene TRBJ1-1; D is unclear. Source material: FFPE adjacent normal lung tissue. The TCR was taken from a person between 65 and 79 years old with lung adenocarcinoma. The CDR3 loop reads CASNRPNTEAFF. CDR3 coding DNA: TGTGCCAGCAACCGTCCTAACACTGAAGCTTTCTTT.